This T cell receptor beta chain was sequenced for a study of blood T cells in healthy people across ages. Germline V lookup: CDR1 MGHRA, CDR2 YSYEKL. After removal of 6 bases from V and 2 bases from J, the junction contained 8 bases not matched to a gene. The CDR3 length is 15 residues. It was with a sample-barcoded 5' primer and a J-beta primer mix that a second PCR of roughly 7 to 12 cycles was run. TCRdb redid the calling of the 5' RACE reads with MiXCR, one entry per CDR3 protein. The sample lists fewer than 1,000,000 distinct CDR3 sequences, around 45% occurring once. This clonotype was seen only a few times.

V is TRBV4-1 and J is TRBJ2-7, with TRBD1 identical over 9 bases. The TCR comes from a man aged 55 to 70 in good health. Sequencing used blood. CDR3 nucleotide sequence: TGCGCCAGCAGTCAATCGGGACAGGGCACCTACGAGCAGTACTTC. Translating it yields CASSQSGQGTYEQYF.